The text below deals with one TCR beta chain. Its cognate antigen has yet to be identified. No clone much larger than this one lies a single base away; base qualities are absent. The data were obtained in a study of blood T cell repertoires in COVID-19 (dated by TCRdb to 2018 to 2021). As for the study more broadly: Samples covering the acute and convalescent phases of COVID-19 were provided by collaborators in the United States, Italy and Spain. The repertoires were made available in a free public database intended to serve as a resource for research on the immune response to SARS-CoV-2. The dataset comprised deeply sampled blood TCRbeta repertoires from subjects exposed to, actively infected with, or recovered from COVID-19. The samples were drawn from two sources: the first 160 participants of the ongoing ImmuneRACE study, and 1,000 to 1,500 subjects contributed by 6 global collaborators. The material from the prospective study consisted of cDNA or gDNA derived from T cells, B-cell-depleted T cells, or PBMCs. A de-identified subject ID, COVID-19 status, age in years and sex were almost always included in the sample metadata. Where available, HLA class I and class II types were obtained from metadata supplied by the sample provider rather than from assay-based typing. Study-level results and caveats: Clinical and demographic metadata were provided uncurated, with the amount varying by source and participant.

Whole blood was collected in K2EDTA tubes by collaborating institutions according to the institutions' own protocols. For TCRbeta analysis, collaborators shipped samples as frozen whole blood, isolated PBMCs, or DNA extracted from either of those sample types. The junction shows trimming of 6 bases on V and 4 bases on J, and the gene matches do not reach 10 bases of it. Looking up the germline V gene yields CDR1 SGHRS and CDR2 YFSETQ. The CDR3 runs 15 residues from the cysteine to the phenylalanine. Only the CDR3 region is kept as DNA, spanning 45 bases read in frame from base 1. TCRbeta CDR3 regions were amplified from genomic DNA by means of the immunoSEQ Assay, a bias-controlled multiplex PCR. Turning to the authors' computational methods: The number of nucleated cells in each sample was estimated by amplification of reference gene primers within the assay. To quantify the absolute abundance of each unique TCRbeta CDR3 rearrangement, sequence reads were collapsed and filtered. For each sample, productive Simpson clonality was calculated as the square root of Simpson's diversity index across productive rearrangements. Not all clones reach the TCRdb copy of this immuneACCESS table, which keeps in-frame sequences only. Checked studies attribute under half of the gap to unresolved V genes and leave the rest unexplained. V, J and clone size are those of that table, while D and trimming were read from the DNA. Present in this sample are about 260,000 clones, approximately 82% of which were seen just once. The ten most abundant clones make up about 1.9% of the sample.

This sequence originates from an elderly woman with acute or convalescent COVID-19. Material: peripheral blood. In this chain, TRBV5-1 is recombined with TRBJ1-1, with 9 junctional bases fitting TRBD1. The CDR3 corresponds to CASTVQGAQSTEAFF. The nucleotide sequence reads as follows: TGCGCCAGCACAGTACAGGGGGCACAGAGCACTGAAGCTTTCTTT.